These T cell receptor beta chains were read from a single sample in a study of T cells in Graves' hyperthyroidism and ophthalmopathy. TCRdb independently ran MiXCR on the multiplex PCR reads; one entry per CDR3 protein. The sample consists of 600,000 to 700,000 distinct CDR3 sequences, nearly 45% of them appearing once. Sequenced: peripheral blood or thyroid tissue (not recorded which). The origin of the receptors is an adult man with Graves' disease, either hyperthyroidism or ophthalmopathy (not recorded which). Each CDR3 is given with its conserved first and last residue. Fields, in order: D gene, V gene, J gene, clone size, CDR3 DNA, CDR3 protein. D genes are given only for firm matches. Only some rows state a clone size, as once, few, many or a class for expanded clones.

>-|TRBV20-1|TRBJ2-7|once
TGCAGTGCTAGGGCTGGAACAGCGGAGCAGTACTTC
CSARAGTAEQYF
>-|TRBV7-2|TRBJ1-6|-
TGTGCCAGCAGCTTAGGAGGGAGAACTTCACCCCTCCACTTT
CASSLGGRTSPLHF
>-|TRBV24-1|TRBJ1-5|many
TGTGCCACCAGTGACAGTACAGGAGCTGGCAATCAGCCCCAGCATTTT
CATSDSTGAGNQPQHF
>TRBD1|TRBV20-1|TRBJ2-1|-
TGCAGTGCTGACGACAGGGACGAGCAGTTCTTC
CSADDRDEQFF
>TRBD1|TRBV7-6|TRBJ1-5|few
TGTGCCAGCAGCCCTACAGGGGGTATGGGCAATCAGCCCCAGCATTTT
CASSPTGGMGNQPQHF
>-|TRBV2|TRBJ1-1|-
TGTGCCAGCAGTGGGGGGGGGGGACCCACTGAAGCTTTCTTT
CASSGGGGPTEAFF
>-|TRBV11-2|TRBJ1-1|-
TGTGCCAGCAGCCCCTCGGCGGGGGCGTCTTTGGGTTTCTTT
CASSPSAGASLGFF
>-|TRBV15|TRBJ2-5|few
TGTGCCACCAGCAGGGACAGTGGAGAGACCCAGTACTTC
CATSRDSGETQYF
>TRBD2|TRBV12-3/TRBV12-4|TRBJ2-2|-
TGTGCCAGCAGTTTATGGGGGGGGACCGGGGAGCTGTTTTTT
CASSLWGGTGELFF
>-|TRBV7-9|TRBJ1-1|many
TGTGCCAGCAGCACCTCGGACAGAACTGAAGCTTTCTTT
CASSTSDRTEAFF
>TRBD1|TRBV7-9|TRBJ2-7|-
TGTGCCAGAAGTCCCGGACAGGGAGCCTACGAGCAGTACTTC
CARSPGQGAYEQYF
>-|TRBV5-1|TRBJ1-2|few
TGCGCCAGCAGCTTGGGCAGTGGAACAGCTAACTATGGCTACACCTTC
CASSLGSGTANYGYTF
>-|TRBV7-2|TRBJ1-1|few
TGTGCCAGCAGTCCTCCGGAGGGGGGAGAGCACACTGAAGCTTTCTTT
CASSPPEGGEHTEAFF
>-|TRBV5-1|TRBJ2-7|many
TGCGCCAGCAGCTTGGGAGGGACACCCACCTACGAGCAGTACTTC
CASSLGGTPTYEQYF
>-|TRBV20-1|TRBJ1-1|-
TGCAGTGCTAGAGAATATGGGACCCGGAACACTGAAGCTTTCTTT
CSAREYGTRNTEAFF
>-|TRBV9|TRBJ1-4|many
TGTGCCAGCAGCGTGACAGCAGAAAATGAAAAACTGTTTTTT
CASSVTAENEKLFF
>-|TRBV10-2|TRBJ1-1|-
TGCGCCAGCAGTGCTACGCGGGACACTGAAGCTTTCTTT
CASSATRDTEAFF
>TRBD1|TRBV29-1|TRBJ1-1|few
TGCAGCGCCGGACAGGGGCAATTTAAAAACACTGAAGCTTTCTTT
CSAGQGQFKNTEAFF
>TRBD1|TRBV2|TRBJ1-2|many
TGTGCCAGCCCGGGACAGGACAACCGGGGCTACACCTTC
CASPGQDNRGYTF
>-|TRBV7-9|TRBJ1-2|-
TGTGCCAGCAGCTTAACCAGGGGTGGCTATGGCTACACCTTC
CASSLTRGGYGYTF
>-|TRBV20-1|TRBJ1-1|-
TGCAGTGCTAGAGATTGGCAGGGTCTAAACACTGAAGCTTTCTTT
CSARDWQGLNTEAFF
>-|TRBV14|TRBJ1-2|few
TGTGCCAGCAGCCAAGGAACAGGGCCCCTCTTCTATGGCTACACCTTC
CASSQGTGPLFYGYTF